Following are 10 T cell receptor beta chains from one sample sequenced in a study of CD8+ T cells in alopecia areata. Extraction of RNA preceded its reverse transcription into cDNA, which served as the sequencing template. Sequencing used immunoSEQ multiplex PCR; TCRdb keeps in-frame clones, though not all of them. The sample carries tens of thousands of clones, roughly 60% recorded once. The material sequenced was CD8+ T cells sorted from blood, taken at week 0. The receptor set was obtained from a human donor with alopecia areata.

The CDR3 DNA follows: TGTGCCAGCAGCTTGTTGGGACAGGGAGTCCTCGAAACCCAGTACTTC. It is translated as CASSLLGQGVLETQYF. J is TRBJ2-5 and V is TRBV7-2; TRBD1 agrees at 9 bases. The CDR3 covers 16 residues. Germline trimming cut 3 bases from V and 8 bases from J; bases unmatched to any gene: 13. Germline CDR1 reads SGHTA; CDR2 reads FQGNSA.

A few counts support this clone. The chain has TRBV7-3 and TRBJ1-1; 7 nucleotides line up with TRBD1. The CDR3 spans 16 residues. Unmatched junction bases numbered 9, after V lost 4 bases and J lost 1 base. Germline assignment: CDR1 SGHTA and CDR2 FQGTGA. The CDR3 is CASSSTQGDGNTEAFF. In DNA form, the CDR3 reads TGTGCCAGCAGCTCGACTCAGGGGGATGGGAACACTGAAGCTTTCTTT.

This clone was counted a few times. The gene calls are TRBV5-1 and TRBJ1-1, with 9 bases lining up with TRBD1. This CDR3 has 14 amino acids. The germline CDR1 and CDR2 sequences are SGHRS and YFSETQ. Trimming at V came to 3 bases and at J to 4 bases, leaving 4 bases not matched to a gene. For the CDR3, the DNA is TGCGCCAGCAGCTCGGGGACAGGGAGCACTGAAGCTTTCTTT. Translated, it gives CASSSGTGSTEAFF.

The CDR3 DNA reads TGTGCCAGCAGTTTATTTGGCGGGGAGCTGTTTTTT. Residues: CASSLFGGELFF. The V gene is TRBV27, the J gene TRBJ2-2; D call uncertain. Germline V gene lookup returns CDR1 MNHEY and CDR2 SMNVEV (reference sequence). V was shortened by 1 base and J by 7 bases, with 4 bases between the two germline ends. This CDR3 comprises 12 residues.

The chain uses TRBV7-9 and TRBJ1-2, with D uncertain. The CDR3 runs 13 residues. Germline assignment: CDR1 SEHNR and CDR2 FQNEAQ (reference sequence). V was cut by 7 bases and J by 4 bases, with 13 bases left in between. The chain's CDR3 is CASTTPELYGYTF. DNA of the CDR3: TGTGCCAGCACCACCCCGGAGCTCTATGGCTACACCTTC.

This chain uses TRBV27 with TRBJ2-1, with D maybe TRBD2 (5 bases). Trimming cost V 2 bases and J 5 bases, with 7 bases left between them. Looked up from germline, CDR1 is MNHEY and CDR2 is SMNVEV (reference sequence). The CDR3 covers 13 residues. CDR3 sequence reads: CASSLEGDNEQFF. The CDR3 coding sequence is TGTGCCAGCAGTTTAGAGGGTGACAATGAGCAGTTCTTC.

This clone was found a few times. The rearrangement uses TRBV2 and TRBJ2-3, with 13 bases lining up with TRBD2. Germline V gives CDR1 SNHLY, CDR2 FYNNEI. The CDR3 length is 13 residues. V trimming: 9 bases; J trimming: 4 bases; junction bases outside the gene matches: 1. CDR3 protein: CARTSGGSDTQYF. For the CDR3, the DNA is TGTGCCAGGACTAGCGGGGGGTCAGATACGCAGTATTTT.

V is TRBV29-1 and J is TRBJ2-3, with 9 bases identical to TRBD1. CDR1 is SQVTM, CDR2 ANQGSEA, per germline. Trimming at V came to 5 bases and at J to 4 bases, leaving 7 bases not matched to a gene. The CDR3 is 14 residues long. The CDR3 DNA sequence: TGCAGCGTTTGGACAGGGGAGGGTTCAGATACGCAGTATTTT. This sequence encodes CSVWTGEGSDTQYF.

This rearrangement joins TRBV10-3 to TRBJ2-2; 11 nucleotides agree with TRBD1. This CDR3 has 16 amino acids. V shed 8 bases, J shed 6 bases, and the junction held 11 bases outside the gene matches. CDR1 and CDR2 from the germline V gene are ENHRY and SYGVKD. The CDR3 DNA sequence: TGTGCCATCTTGGGAGCCGGGACAGGGGGTCCCGGGGAGCTGTTTTTT. Protein product: CAILGAGTGGPGELFF.

Only a few counts were recorded for this clone. The chain employs TRBV5-1 and TRBJ2-1, with 11 bases that match TRBD2. Germline trimming cut 6 bases from V and 0 bases from J; bases unmatched to any gene: 11. The CDR3 loop spans 18 amino acids. Germline V CDR1 and CDR2: SGHRS, YFSETQ. The CDR3 nucleotides are TGCGCCAGCAATCCGGGACTAGCGGATTCGAGCTCCTACAATGAGCAGTTCTTC. The encoded protein is CASNPGLADSSSYNEQFF. The full variable domain, with the rest looked up from reference TRBV5-1 and TRBJ2-1, is KAGVTQTPRYLIKTRGQQVTLSCSPISGHRSVSWYQQTPGQGLQFLFEYFSETQRNKGNFPGRFSGRQFSNSRSEMNVSTLELGDSALYLCASNPGLADSSSYNEQFFGPGTRLTVL.